The present TCR beta chain was sequenced within a study of blood T cell repertoires in COVID-19. Study-level background: The samples span acute and convalescent COVID-19 from the United States, Italy and Spain. PBMCs, B-cell-depleted T cells, or T cells were the source of the cDNA or gDNA that made up the material.

In this sample, this clone turned up a few times. The CDR3 contains 15 residues. V gave up 6 bases and J gave up 7 bases, with 16 bases separating them. The germline CDR1 and CDR2 sequences are ENHRY and SYGVKD. Original analysis: For nucleated cells, counts were estimated from reference gene primer amplification. Here immunoSEQ multiplex PCR was the method, and the copy in TCRdb shows in-frame clones only, minus some. V, J and clone size are those of that table, while D and trimming were read from the DNA. The top ten clones hold around 4% of a sample with 230,000 or so clones, about 80% of them seen once.

Material: peripheral blood. The receptor's source is a man between 50 and 59 years old with active or convalescent COVID-19. The chain links TRBV10-3 to TRBJ1-6; D possibly corresponds to TRBD1 (5 bases). The CDR3 spells CAISWEGARNSPLHF. DNA for the CDR3: TGTGCCATCAGCTGGGAAGGGGCGCGGAATTCACCCCTCCACTTT.